Below, one T cell receptor (beta chain) is given with its context. The data belong to a study of technical replicates of blood from a handful of donors. V was clipped by 4 bases and J by 0 bases, with 16 bases between them. CDR1 and CDR2 from the germline V gene are LNHDA and SQIVND (reference sequence). The CDR3 extends over 17 amino acids. Here immunoSEQ multiplex PCR was the method, and the copy in TCRdb shows in-frame clones only, minus some. In the table there are 10,000 to 13,000 clones, approximately 94% of which are singletons. The chain uses TRBV19 and TRBJ1-5; no firm D call. The sequence was obtained from a human donor in good health. The sample consisted of PBMCs. CDR3 residues: CASSTREGWYSNQPQHF. Written as DNA, the CDR3 is TGTGCCAGTAGTACTCGGGAAGGGTGGTATAGCAATCAGCCCCAGCATTTT.